Described below is a single T cell receptor beta chain sequence and its context. The sample comes from a study of immune characterization of retroperitoneal liposarcoma. TCRdb redid the calling of the PCR reads with MiXCR, one entry per CDR3 protein. The repertoire has some 8,200 distinct CDR3 sequences, over 40% of them found once; the top ten carry 14% to 15%. The CDR3 covers 13 residues. Germline assignment: CDR1 MNHNS and CDR2 SASEGT. Trimming took 2 bases from V and 6 from J, leaving 9 bases between them. Specimen: tumor tissue. The sequence was collected from a male donor with retroperitoneal liposarcoma. The V call is TRBV6-1, the J call TRBJ2-3; D possibly corresponds to TRBD2 (6 bases). The CDR3 sequence is CASSELAADTQYF. CDR3 in DNA: TGTGCCAGCAGTGAATTAGCGGCGGATACGCAGTATTTT.